These T cell receptor beta chains were read from a single sample in a study of blood T cells in healthy people across ages. From the 5' RACE reads, TCRdb called clonotypes with MiXCR, one entry per CDR3 protein. The table shows about 780,000 distinct CDR3 sequences, with about half occurring only once. Specimen: blood. The receptor source for this set is a man at least 80 years old in good health. Both conserved end residues are part of each CDR3. D genes are given only for firm matches. Size tells how often a clone was seen (once, few, many) or the class of an expanded clone, and some rows leave it out.

D	V	size	J	DNA	CDR3
-	TRBV7-2	-	TRBJ2-5	TGTGCCAGCAGCTTAGACTGGGTGAAGACCCAGTACTTC	CASSLDWVKTQYF
-	TRBV29-1	-	TRBJ2-7	TGCAGCGTTGAAACAGGAAGCTCCTACGAGCGGTACTTC	CSVETGSSYERYF
-	TRBV27	-	TRBJ2-5	TGTGCCAGCAGCCCGGAGGGAATCCAAGAGACCCAGTACTTC	CASSPEGIQETQYF
TRBD2	TRBV6-6	-	TRBJ2-7	TGTGCCAGCGGAAACAGCGGGAGGGCCACCGAGCAGTACTTC	CASGNSGRATEQYF
TRBD1	TRBV2	-	TRBJ2-3	TGTGCCAGCAGTGAAGGGGGACAGTTTCATACGCAGTATTTT	CASSEGGQFHTQYF
-	TRBV29-1	once	TRBJ1-2	TGCAGCGTTGAAGGAGTGGACAGCAATGGCTACACCTTC	CSVEGVDSNGYTF
-	TRBV29-1	few	TRBJ2-3	TGCAGCGTTGAAGCTCGGGATACGCAGTATTTT	CSVEARDTQYF
TRBD2	TRBV6-2/TRBV6-3	many	TRBJ2-4	TGTGCCAGCAGTCACGGACTAGCGGGAAACATTCAGTACTTC	CASSHGLAGNIQYF
-	TRBV30	few	TRBJ2-7	TGTGCCTGGTCTACGCGGGTCACCTACGAGCAGTACTTC	CAWSTRVTYEQYF
-	TRBV11-3	-	TRBJ2-2	TGTGCCAGCAGCTCCTTCGGGGAGCTGTTTTTT	CASSSFGELFF
-	TRBV20-1	-	TRBJ2-1	TGCAGTGCTAGAGATCGCCGGGGCGGTGGGTCCTACAATGAGCAGTTCTTC	CSARDRRGGGSYNEQFF
-	TRBV2	-	TRBJ1-1	TGTGCCAGCAGGGTTGTTGATGGGAGCACTGAAGCTTTCTTT	CASRVVDGSTEAFF
TRBD1	TRBV11-2	-	TRBJ2-3	TGTGCCAGCAGCGTGGACAGGGTCACAGATACGCAGTATTTT	CASSVDRVTDTQYF
-	TRBV21-1	-	TRBJ2-1	TGTGCCAGCAGCAAACCGGGACTAGCGGGAGCTAGGGGTAGCTACAATGAGCAGTTCTTC	CASSKPGLAGARGSYNEQFF
TRBD1	TRBV6-2/TRBV6-3	-	TRBJ1-3	TGTGCCAGCAGTCGACAGGGCCGTGGAAACACCATATATTTT	CASSRQGRGNTIYF
TRBD2	TRBV20-1	-	TRBJ2-1	TGCAGTGCTCGACTAGCTACCAATGAGCAGTTCTTC	CSARLATNEQFF
-	TRBV3-1	few	TRBJ2-5	TGTGCCAGCAGCCAAGACAGGGCAAAGACCCAGTACTTC	CASSQDRAKTQYF
-	TRBV5-1	few	TRBJ2-7	TGCGCCAGCAGCACTCCTGATGCCGAGCAGTACTTC	CASSTPDAEQYF
-	TRBV12-3/TRBV12-4	few	TRBJ1-4	TGTGCCAGCAGTTTACTGAGGCCGGGTGAACTGTTTTTT	CASSLLRPGELFF
-	TRBV27	-	TRBJ1-1	TGTGCCAGCCGCGAGAGAGACACTGAAGCTTTCTTT	CASRERDTEAFF
-	TRBV20-1	many	TRBJ2-7	TGCAGTGCGGGAGGAAGATGGGAGCAGTACTTC	CSAGGRWEQYF
-	TRBV12-3/TRBV12-4	-	TRBJ2-5	TGTGCCAGCAGGTACAATTATGAGCAGTACTTC	CASRYNYEQYF
-	TRBV20-1	few	TRBJ2-7	TGCAGTGCCCTGACGGAAAGCTCCTACGAGCAGTACTTC	CSALTESSYEQYF
-	TRBV5-6	-	TRBJ2-7	TGTGCCAGCAGCTTACGTGAGAACTACGAGCAGTACTTC	CASSLRENYEQYF
TRBD2	TRBV6-5	few	TRBJ2-3	TGTGCCAGCAGTTACGGACTAGCGGGAGGGAGCACAGATACGCAGTATTTT	CASSYGLAGGSTDTQYF
-	TRBV9	-	TRBJ2-6	TGTGCCAGCAGCGGGCGGCTGGGGGCCAACGTCCTGACTTTC	CASSGRLGANVLTF
-	TRBV5-4	-	TRBJ2-5	TGTGTCAGCAGCTTGGAGGCGGGGACCGGAGGGACCCAGTACTTC	CVSSLEAGTGGTQYF
-	TRBV2	many	TRBJ2-5	TGTGCCAGCAAGGAAGGTCCGGGACCAAACCAAGAGACCCAGTACTTC	CASKEGPGPNQETQYF
-	TRBV9	-	TRBJ2-3	TGTGCCAGCAGCATGACTTCAGATACGCAGTATTTT	CASSMTSDTQYF
-	TRBV10-3	-	TRBJ2-7	TGTGCCACCGCGATCGGTCTCTACGAGCAGTACTTC	CATAIGLYEQYF
TRBD2	TRBV2	-	TRBJ2-3	TGTGCCAGCACCATTACTAGCGGGAGTCCGTTAGATACGCAGTATTTT	CASTITSGSPLDTQYF
-	TRBV7-2	-	TRBJ1-2	TGTGCCAGCAGCATAGGAACTACAGGGCCCGGCCACACCTTC	CASSIGTTGPGHTF
-	TRBV7-2	many	TRBJ2-3	TGTGCCAGCAGCTCTAGTGGCGGGAGCACAGATACGCAGTATTTT	CASSSSGGSTDTQYF
-	TRBV12-3/TRBV12-4	many	TRBJ2-7	TGTGCCAGCAGTTTCATGGACCTCTACGAGCAGTACTTC	CASSFMDLYEQYF
TRBD2	TRBV12-3/TRBV12-4	few	TRBJ2-1	TGTGCCAGCTCCGGGACTAGCGGAGTTTTCTTC	CASSGTSGVFF
-	TRBV12-3/TRBV12-4	-	TRBJ2-5	TGTGCCAGCAGCCTCGGGGCATCGGCCTACAATGAGCAGTACTTC	CASSLGASAYNEQYF
TRBD1	TRBV20-1	few	TRBJ2-7	TGCAGTGCTACATTGGACAGGGGGCGATACGAGCAGTACTTC	CSATLDRGRYEQYF
-	TRBV10-1	-	TRBJ2-3	TGCGCCAGCAGTGAAACGACAGATACGCAGTATTTT	CASSETTDTQYF
TRBD1	TRBV29-1	few	TRBJ2-7	TGCAGCGTTGCGGGGACAGGGGGAAGATCCGTAATCTACGAGCAGTACTTC	CSVAGTGGRSVIYEQYF
-	TRBV12-3/TRBV12-4	-	TRBJ2-7	TGTGCCAGCAGCAACGGTCCGTCGTACGAGCAGTACTTC	CASSNGPSYEQYF
TRBD2	TRBV29-1	-	TRBJ2-1	TGCAGCGCAGCGCGGGAGGGCCAGTTCAATGAGCAGTTCTTC	CSAAREGQFNEQFF
TRBD1	TRBV6-2/TRBV6-3	few	TRBJ2-1	TGTGCCAGCAGTTATTGGGACAGGGGAATCAATGAGCAGTTCTTC	CASSYWDRGINEQFF
-	TRBV7-3	-	TRBJ2-7	TGTGCCAGCAGCCCTATGGGGGCCTACAATGAGCAGTACTTC	CASSPMGAYNEQYF
TRBD1	TRBV5-1	-	TRBJ2-3	TGCGCCAGCAGCTTGTACCGGGACAGGGGACGGGGCACAGATACGCAGTATTTT	CASSLYRDRGRGTDTQYF
-	TRBV29-1	once	TRBJ2-3	TGCAGCGTTGTGGTCGGAACTGGGACAGATACGCAGTATTTT	CSVVVGTGTDTQYF
-	TRBV15	-	TRBJ2-3	TGTGCCACCAGTATTCATCTCGGGCTTCAGTATTTT	CATSIHLGLQYF
TRBD1	TRBV5-1	-	TRBJ1-2	TGCGCCAGCAGCCACGACGAGGACAGGGGGCCCTATGGCTACACCTTC	CASSHDEDRGPYGYTF
-	TRBV18	many	TRBJ2-7	TGTGCCAGCTCACCACCGTCGGCATTTGAGGAGCAGTACTTC	CASSPPSAFEEQYF
-	TRBV2	-	TRBJ2-5	TGTGCCAGCAGGATGGGACACTCAGAAGAGACCCAGTACTTC	CASRMGHSEETQYF
TRBD2	TRBV6-6	many	TRBJ2-1	TGTGCCAGCAGTTACTCGACGGGAGGCCCAAGCGGGAGGGACAATGAGCAGTTCTTC	CASSYSTGGPSGRDNEQFF
-	TRBV6-5	few	TRBJ1-5	TGTGCCAGCACCCCGGGGGGTGGGTCCAATCAGCCCCAGCATTTT	CASTPGGGSNQPQHF
TRBD2	TRBV29-1	-	TRBJ2-5	TGCAGCGTGGGGGGACTAGCGGGGGGAGGAGAGACCCAGTACTTC	CSVGGLAGGGETQYF